The rows below give T cell receptor beta chains drawn from one sample of a study of identical twins. Via MiXCR, TCRdb re-called the 5' RACE reads, giving one row per CDR3 protein. The sample yields some 500,000 distinct CDR3 sequences, more than 13% seen once. A further study also used this sample, focusing on yellow fever vaccine responses in identical twins.

The sequenced sample consisted of CD4+ T cells sorted from blood. These receptors all stem from a woman aged 18 to 35 in good health. Each CDR3 is given with its conserved first and last residue. The D gene is left open where the match is weak. Clone size, where shown, is once, few, many, or a class for clones that have expanded.

clone_size j_call d_call v_call cdr3_aa cdr3_nt
few TRBJ2-1 - TRBV7-2 CASSFPGRANEQFF TGTGCCAGCAGCTTCCCAGGGCGGGCCAATGAGCAGTTCTTC
- TRBJ2-5 - TRBV24-1 CATSENPGETQYF TGTGCCACCAGTGAGAACCCGGGAGAGACCCAGTACTTC
many TRBJ2-7 TRBD1 TRBV12-3/TRBV12-4 CASSLTGTGNYEQYF TGTGCCAGCAGTTTAACTGGGACAGGGAACTACGAGCAGTACTTC
few TRBJ2-3 - TRBV5-1 CASSAGTVSAQYF TGCGCCAGCAGCGCCGGAACAGTTTCTGCGCAGTATTTT
many TRBJ2-1 TRBD2 TRBV5-6 CASSFGLAGAGGDNEQFF TGTGCCAGCAGCTTTGGACTAGCGGGAGCAGGAGGGGACAATGAGCAGTTCTTC
- TRBJ2-2 TRBD2 TRBV5-1 CASSLFSTGGPTGELFF TGCGCCAGCAGCTTGTTCTCGACGGGAGGGCCCACCGGGGAGCTGTTTTTT
- TRBJ1-1 - TRBV12-5 CASGYGDTEAFF TGTGCTAGTGGTTACGGAGACACTGAAGCTTTCTTT
many TRBJ2-3 - TRBV10-3 CAISEGRDTQYF TGTGCCATCAGTGAGGGCCGAGATACGCAGTATTTT
- TRBJ2-7 - TRBV12-3/TRBV12-4 CASRRDNYPYEQYF TGTGCCAGCAGGAGGGACAATTATCCGTACGAGCAGTACTTC
- TRBJ2-7 TRBD1 TRBV20-1 CSAENRGFTYEQYF TGCAGTGCGGAGAACAGGGGGTTCACCTACGAGCAGTACTTC
many TRBJ2-2 - TRBV7-3 CASSSSGGELFF TGTGCCAGCAGCTCCTCAGGTGGGGAGCTGTTTTTT
- TRBJ1-2 - TRBV30 CAWSPHSSGYTF TGTGCCTGGAGTCCTCACTCTAGTGGCTACACCTTC
- TRBJ1-6 - TRBV28 CASSLSGVNSPLHF TGTGCCAGCAGTTTATCGGGGGTAAATTCACCCCTCCACTTT
- TRBJ2-1 - TRBV18 CASSPQDPGLGGNEQFF TGTGCCAGCTCACCTCAAGACCCGGGACTTGGGGGGAATGAGCAGTTCTTC
few TRBJ2-7 - TRBV27 CASKPEQRTYEQYF TGTGCCAGCAAGCCGGAACAACGGACCTACGAGCAGTACTTC
few TRBJ2-7 TRBD1 TRBV29-1 CSVGARGSTYEQYF TGCAGCGTTGGGGCCAGGGGGTCGACCTACGAGCAGTACTTC
few TRBJ2-7 - TRBV29-1 CSVGIPGHEQYF TGCAGCGTGGGAATCCCGGGGCACGAGCAGTACTTC
few TRBJ2-4 - TRBV28 CASRRDDKNIQYF TGTGCCAGCCGTAGGGACGACAAAAACATTCAGTACTTC
few TRBJ1-1 - TRBV25-1 CASSELDLNTEAFF TGTGCCAGCAGTGAATTGGACCTAAACACTGAAGCTTTCTTT
few TRBJ1-5 - TRBV20-1 CSARAGQASNQPQHF TGCAGTGCTAGAGCTGGGCAGGCTAGCAATCAGCCCCAGCATTTT
few TRBJ2-1 - TRBV18 CASSPRGFPGTSYNEQFF TGTGCCAGCTCACCCCGGGGTTTTCCCGGGACTTCCTACAATGAGCAGTTCTTC
many TRBJ2-5 - TRBV7-9 CASSFEAQYF TGTGCCAGCAGCTTTGAGGCCCAGTACTTC
- TRBJ2-1 - TRBV5-1 CASSLRQRNEQFF TGCGCCAGCAGCTTGAGACAGAGGAATGAGCAGTTCTTC
- TRBJ2-1 - TRBV21-1 CASTLLEVGEGIPYNEQFF -
few TRBJ2-5 - TRBV29-1 CSTNLRRARETQYF TGCAGTACTAATTTAAGGAGGGCCCGAGAGACCCAGTACTTC
- TRBJ2-3 - TRBV20-1 CSAIDRDSSSTDTQYF TGCAGTGCTATAGACCGCGACAGCTCTAGCACAGATACGCAGTATTTT
- TRBJ2-7 TRBD2 TRBV28 CASTGSGGLFQYEQYF TGTGCCAGCACGGGGAGCGGGGGATTGTTTCAGTACGAGCAGTACTTC
- TRBJ2-1 - TRBV20-1 CSASASLQFF TGCAGTGCTAGTGCCTCTCTTCAGTTCTTC
- TRBJ2-3 TRBD1 TRBV28 CASSSRGGITDTQYF TGTGCCAGCAGCTCACGAGGGGGCATCACAGATACGCAGTATTTT
few TRBJ2-7 - TRBV28 CARGDVGGATYEQYF TGTGCCAGGGGTGATGTGGGGGGCGCGACCTACGAGCAGTACTTC
few TRBJ2-7 - TRBV6-1 CASSGGIPSYEQYF TGTGCCAGCTCGGGCGGTATTCCATCCTACGAGCAGTACTTC
- TRBJ2-1 - TRBV28 CASSLFRGLTFNEQFF TGTGCCAGCAGTTTATTTAGGGGACTTACATTCAATGAGCAGTTCTTC
few TRBJ2-1 - TRBV4-2 CASSQDGVGDEQFF TGTGCCAGCAGCCAAGATGGGGTAGGAGATGAGCAGTTCTTC
few TRBJ1-5 - TRBV15 CATSRDRAGKQPQHF TGTGCCACCAGCAGAGATAGGGCAGGGAAACAGCCCCAGCATTTT
- TRBJ1-5 - TRBV12-3/TRBV12-4 CASSDGQISNQPQHF TGTGCCAGCAGTGATGGACAAATTAGCAATCAGCCCCAGCATTTT
- TRBJ2-6 TRBD2 TRBV4-3 CASSQVTSGGVSGANVLTF TGCGCCAGCAGCCAAGTCACTAGCGGGGGGGTCTCTGGGGCCAACGTCCTGACTTTC
- TRBJ2-3 TRBD1 TRBV6-4 CASSDSSRGTDTQYF TGTGCCAGCAGTGACTCCAGCAGGGGGACCGATACGCAGTATTTT
few TRBJ2-7 - TRBV29-1 CSVAVGGLGEQYF TGCAGCGTTGCAGTTGGGGGTTTGGGGGAGCAGTACTTC
- TRBJ2-3 - TRBV12-3/TRBV12-4 CASGGRLGGPRDTQYF TGTGCCAGCGGAGGGAGACTGGGGGGACCGAGGGATACGCAGTATTTT
many TRBJ2-2 - TRBV15 CATSRAVNTGELFF TGTGCCACCAGCAGGGCCGTAAACACCGGGGAGCTGTTTTTT
few TRBJ2-2 - TRBV11-2 CASSLVGFRELFF TGTGCCAGCAGCTTAGTAGGCTTCAGGGAGCTGTTTTTT
few TRBJ2-4 - TRBV6-1 CASSAEVENIQYF TGTGCCAGCAGTGCAGAAGTTGAAAACATTCAGTACTTC
- TRBJ2-1 TRBD1 TRBV5-4 CASSPQGARDNEQFF TGTGCCAGCAGCCCACAGGGGGCAAGGGACAATGAGCAGTTCTTC
many TRBJ2-7 TRBD1 TRBV29-1 CSVVDRGSSYEQYF TGCAGCGTTGTCGACAGGGGAAGCTCCTACGAGCAGTACTTC
few TRBJ2-3 - TRBV18 CASSPPGSTDTQYF TGTGCCAGCTCACCACCGGGGAGCACAGATACGCAGTATTTT
few TRBJ2-3 - TRBV3-1 CASSPGASGTDTQYF TGTGCCAGCAGCCCGGGGGCTAGCGGCACAGATACGCAGTATTTT
- TRBJ2-2 - TRBV20-1 CSARQPTTGELFF TGCAGTGCTAGACAGCCCACTACCGGGGAGCTGTTTTTT
- TRBJ2-1 - TRBV29-1 CSVFYAANNEQFF TGCAGCGTTTTTTACGCGGCCAACAATGAGCAGTTCTTC
- TRBJ2-1 - TRBV12-3/TRBV12-4 CASSPTRGVGGEQFF TGTGCCAGCAGTCCGACTAGGGGGGTGGGGGGTGAGCAGTTCTTC
- TRBJ2-5 - TRBV4-1 CASSPGWLAGEETQYF TGCGCCAGCAGCCCGGGTTGGCTAGCTGGCGAAGAGACCCAGTACTTC
few TRBJ2-3 TRBD2 TRBV29-1 CSVPGLGGDTQYF TGCAGCGTCCCGGGACTAGGTGGAGATACGCAGTATTTT
few TRBJ2-7 - TRBV3-1 CASSTVVNEQYF TGTGCCAGCAGTACAGTCGTGAACGAGCAGTACTTC
- TRBJ1-1 TRBD1 TRBV7-8 CASSFKLGQGPATEAFF TGTGCCAGCAGCTTTAAACTGGGACAGGGGCCTGCTACTGAAGCTTTCTTT
- TRBJ1-5 TRBD1 TRBV3-1 CASSDREYNQPQHF TGTGCCAGCAGCGACAGGGAATACAATCAGCCCCAGCATTTT